This T cell receptor (beta chain) was recovered during a study of preoperative IRX-2 immunotherapy in early breast cancer. Measured with immunoSEQ multiplex PCR; TCRdb has only the in-frame clones, and not every one. Of 55,000 to 70,000 clones listed, roughly 94% are singletons. Treatment: preoperative locoregional IRX-2 cytokine immunotherapy. Preoperative locoregional IRX-2 cytokine immunotherapy was tested in the phase Ib source study. Germline CDR1 SEHNR, CDR2 FQNEAQ (reference sequence). CDR3 length: 16 amino acids. The V and J ends lost 0 bases and 12 bases respectively, with 20 bases between them.

The sequence was obtained from a human donor with breast cancer. The V gene is TRBV7-9, the J gene TRBJ2-2, with D possibly matching TRBD1 (6 bases). The biological material was taken from a patient treated with IRX-2 immunotherapy. CDR3 DNA sequence: TGTGCCAGCAGCTTAGCTGGGACACGTCCTTCCCGTCAGCTGTTTTTT. It encodes CASSLAGTRPSRQLFF.